This TCR beta chain was found in a study of cytomegalovirus exposure and HLA in healthy donors. Healthy bone marrow donors made up the donor group. V trimming: 3 bases; J trimming: 0 bases; junction bases outside the gene matches: 18. The CDR3 contains 20 residues. The germline CDR1 and CDR2 sequences are MNHEY and SMNVEV (reference sequence). PCR involved 60 Vbeta and 13 Jbeta primers. The method was immunoSEQ multiplex PCR; TCRdb's version includes in-frame clones alone and lacks a portion of them. The table includes about 130,000 clones, 60% to 85% detected once. The specimen sequenced was PBMCs. The sequence derives from a man aged 25-45 years in good health and CMV-seronegative. The chain is built from TRBV27 and TRBJ2-7, with 9 bases aligning to TRBD1. The CDR3 DNA reads TGTGCCAGCAGTTTTAGGGCCCCTCTACAGGGGGCCGGGTCCTCCTACGAGCAGTACTTC. It encodes CASSFRAPLQGAGSSYEQYF.